This entry lists 16 T cell receptor beta chains sequenced from one sample in a study of blood T cell repertoires in COVID-19. The method was immunoSEQ multiplex PCR; TCRdb's version includes in-frame clones alone and lacks a portion of them. This repertoire shows about 140,000 clones, about 82% found once; its top ten account for around 3.2%. Sequencing was carried out using peripheral blood. The receptors were sampled from a man in his fifties with acute or convalescent COVID-19.

The rearrangement uses TRBV3-1 (or the pseudogene TRBV3-2) and TRBJ2-7; tentative D call: TRBD2 (6 bases). The CDR3 loop spans 13 amino acids. The germline gives CDR1 LGHDT, CDR2 YNNKEL (reference sequence). Between the trimmed V and J ends, which lost 0 bases and 4 bases, there was a span of 7 bases. Written as DNA, the CDR3 is TGTGCCAGCAGCCAAGAGGGACTTTACGAGCAGTACTTC. It encodes CASSQEGLYEQYF.

V is TRBV6-6 and J is TRBJ1-1; weak D call: TRBD1 (5 bases). Trimming took off 2 bases at V and 4 bases at J, with 8 bases between the two ends. The CDR3 totals 13 residues. CDR1 is MNHNY and CDR2 is SVGAGI in the germline V gene (reference sequence). CDR3 amino acids: CASSYGQGTEAFF. CDR3 in DNA: TGTGCCAGCAGTTACGGGCAGGGCACTGAAGCTTTCTTT.

The gene calls are TRBV7-2 and TRBJ2-1, with TRBD2 identical over 12 bases. Trimming took 5 bases from V and 8 from J; bases not matched to a gene: 7. The CDR3 covers 15 residues. CDR1 SGHTA and CDR2 FQGNSA come from the germline V gene. The CDR3 reads CASSITSGGIYEQFF. The CDR3 DNA sequence: TGTGCCAGCAGCATAACTAGCGGGGGGATCTATGAGCAGTTCTTC. The variable domain in full, with the rest retrieved from reference TRBV7-2 and TRBJ2-1, is GAGVSQSPSNKVTEKGKDVELRCDPISGHTALYWYRQSLGQGLEFLIYFQGNSAPDKSGLPSDRFSAERTGGSVSTLTIQRTQQEDSAVYLCASSITSGGIYEQFFGPGTRLTVL.

V gene TRBV1 combines with J gene TRBJ2-5; the table assigns TRBD1, which was not confirmed against the DNA. TRBV1 is a pseudogene. The CDR3 spans 16 residues. The DNA of the CDR3 is TGCACCAGCAGCCAAGAAGGTCCACAGGGCGGGGAGACCCAGTACTTC. It codes for CTSSQEGPQGGETQYF.

V gene TRBV2 combines with J gene TRBJ2-7; the D is unclear. Trimming removed 4 bases from V and 2 bases from J, with 12 bases in between. This CDR3 contains 14 residues. The germline CDR1 and CDR2 sequences are SNHLY and FYNNEI. CDR3 sequence (DNA): TGTGCCAGCAGTGGCATTGGCTCAACCTACGAGCAGTACTTC. Translated, it gives CASSGIGSTYEQYF. Full variable domain (missing parts from reference TRBV2 and TRBJ2-7): EPEVTQTPSHQVTQMGQEVILRCVPISNHLYFYWYRQILGQKVEFLVSFYNNEISEKSEIFDDQFSVERPDGSNFTLKIRSTKLEDSAMYFCASSGIGSTYEQYFGPGTRLTVT.

V gene TRBV19 combines with J gene TRBJ1-1; 8 positions agree with TRBD1. The CDR3 is 13 amino acids. CDR1 is LNHDA and CDR2 is SQIVND in the germline V gene (reference sequence). V lost 7 bases and J lost 2; bases outside the gene matches: 3. CDR3 residues: CASKDRVNTEAFF. Here the CDR3 DNA reads TGTGCCAGTAAGGACAGGGTTAACACTGAAGCTTTCTTT.

The gene calls are TRBV7-9 and TRBJ1-2; D call uncertain. The CDR3 is made up of 13 amino acids. From germline, CDR1 is SEHNR and CDR2 FQNEAQ (reference sequence). The V end lost 3 bases, the J end lost 1 base, and 6 bases lay between the germline ends. DNA of the CDR3: TGTGCCAGCAGCTTCAATCATAACTATGGCTACACCTTC. This translates into CASSFNHNYGYTF.

This chain uses TRBV19 with TRBJ1-4, with a tentative D call TRBD1 (6 bases). Trimming cost V 6 bases and J 6 bases, with 23 bases left between them. The germline gives CDR1 LNHDA, CDR2 SQIVND (reference sequence). This CDR3 region has 17 residues. This CDR3 reads CASRSGQSSLGYEKLFF. CDR3 nucleotide sequence: TGTGCCAGTAGGTCCGGACAGTCCTCCCTGGGTTATGAAAAACTGTTTTTT.

The chain joins TRBV6-5 to TRBJ2-7; 13 positions agree with TRBD2. The CDR3 covers 14 residues. Germline V gene data show CDR1 as MNHEY and CDR2 as SVGAGI. V was clipped by 6 bases and J by 2 bases; unmatched bases: 1. The chain's CDR3 is CASRGLAGTYEQYF. CDR3 nucleotide sequence: TGTGCCAGCAGGGGACTAGCGGGGACCTACGAGCAGTACTTC.

The V gene is TRBV4-1, the J gene TRBJ2-7, with 9 bases lining up with TRBD1. Germline CDR1 reads MGHRA; CDR2 reads YSYEKL. The CDR3 sequence is 15 residues long. Trimming at V came to 3 bases and at J to 6 bases, leaving 9 bases not matched to a gene. As DNA, the CDR3 is TGCGCCAGCAGCCAGGATTCGGGACAGGGATTCGAGCAGTACTTC. Its translation is CASSQDSGQGFEQYF.

J is TRBJ1-1 and V is TRBV7-9, with TRBD1 matching over 8 bases. The CDR3 consists of 12 residues. Looked up from germline, CDR1 is SEHNR and CDR2 is FQNEAQ (reference sequence). The junction had 5 bases not matched to a gene; V was cut back by 3 bases and J by 11 bases. The CDR3 sequence is CASSLGRGLAFF. CDR3 nucleotide sequence: TGTGCCAGCAGCTTGGGCAGGGGGCTTGCTTTCTTT.

The V gene is TRBV29-1, the J gene TRBJ2-2; 9 positions match TRBD1. The CDR3 loop spans 14 amino acids. The V segment lost 7 bases and the J segment 4 bases; nucleotides outside the gene matches: 7. CDR1 and CDR2 (germline): SQVTM, ANQGSEA. DNA for the CDR3: TGCAGCGCTCAACAGGGGGCGGGCACCGGGGAGCTGTTTTTT. As protein: CSAQQGAGTGELFF.

This chain uses TRBV9 with TRBJ2-1; TRBD2 matches 9 bases. Germline CDR1 and CDR2: SGDLS and YYNGEE. The CDR3 loop spans 15 amino acids. Losses at the gene ends were 3 bases for V and 0 bases for J; bases not matched to a gene: 1. CDR3 in DNA: TGTGCCAGCAGCGGCGGGAGGGGCTCCTACAATGAGCAGTTCTTC. This encodes CASSGGRGSYNEQFF.

V and J are TRBV30 and TRBJ2-1; possibly TRBD2 for D (6 bases). Germline CDR1 and CDR2: GTSNPN and SVGIG (reference sequence). CDR3 length: 13 amino acids. V dropped 2 bases and J dropped 6 bases, with 11 bases sitting between them. The CDR3 DNA reads TGTGCCTGGAGTTTCTGGGGAGGCAATGAGCAGTTCTTC. Protein sequence: CAWSFWGGNEQFF. Complete variable domain (other parts from reference TRBV30 and TRBJ2-1): SQTIHQWPATLVQPVGSPLSLECTVEGTSNPNLYWYRQAAGRGLQLLFYSVGIGQISSEVPQNLSASRPQDRQFILSSKKLLLSDSGFYLCAWSFWGGNEQFFGPGTRLTVL.

V usage is TRBV3-1 (or the pseudogene TRBV3-2) and J usage is TRBJ1-2; D is perhaps TRBD1 (6 bases). The V end was cut by 4 bases, the J end by 4 bases, with 13 bases between. Germline V lookup: CDR1 LGHDT, CDR2 YNNKEL (reference sequence). There are 14 residues in the CDR3. The CDR3 DNA reads as TGTGCCAGCAGCCCTGGACAGTCTACCTATGGCTACACCTTC. Translating gives CASSPGQSTYGYTF.

This chain uses TRBV19 with TRBJ2-7; 7 positions agree with TRBD1. Trimming took 5 bases from V and 4 from J; bases not matched to a gene: 8. The CDR3 has 14 amino acids. CDR1 and CDR2 (germline): LNHDA, SQIVND (reference sequence). The CDR3 nucleotides are TGTGCCAGTAGTCCAGGACAGGTCCCATACGAGCAGTACTTC. Its translation is CASSPGQVPYEQYF.